Presented here are 23 T cell receptor beta chains from one specimen sequenced in a study of T-cell memory formation after mild COVID-19. TCRdb reprocessed the 5' RACE reads with MiXCR, giving one entry per CDR3 protein. Altogether about 470,000 distinct CDR3 sequences are present, around a quarter being singletons, with the ten largest covering about 12%. The sequencing sample was made of PBMCs or a T cell subset sorted from them (not recorded which). Receptor source: an adult woman who had mild COVID-19 (a few samples of this study predate the infection). Cell type and time point are not known.

This sequence joins TRBV5-1 and TRBJ2-1; D gene uncertain. The V end was cut by 3 bases, the J end by 0 bases, with 19 bases between. CDR3 size: 18 residues. CDR1 is SGHRS, CDR2 YFSETQ, per germline. The CDR3 region has the DNA TGCGCCAGCAGCTCACTCGAAGCCCTCGGAAGCTCCTACAATGAGCAGTTCTTC. It is translated as CASSSLEALGSSYNEQFF.

This clonotype was detected only a few times. The chain joins TRBV10-3 to TRBJ1-2, with 9 nucleotides matching TRBD1. The V gene's germline CDR1 is ENHRY and CDR2 SYGVKD. V trimming: 6 bases; J trimming: 6 bases; junction bases outside the gene matches: 14. CDR3 length: 16 residues. The CDR3, as DNA: TGTGCCATCAGCTCACCCGGGACAGGGCGTTGGCATGGCTACACCTTC. As protein: CAISSPGTGRWHGYTF.

This clonotype was detected a few times. The V gene is TRBV4-1, the J gene TRBJ1-1; 9 nucleotides match TRBD1. There are 15 residues in the CDR3. Trimming cost V 4 bases and J 4 bases; bases outside gene matches: 7. Germline CDR1 MGHRA, CDR2 YSYEKL. The CDR3 nucleotides are TGCGCCAGCAGCCCCCTGGGACAGGGAGTCACTGAAGCTTTCTTT. Protein: CASSPLGQGVTEAFF.

This clonotype appeared many times. The rearrangement joins TRBV4-2 to TRBJ1-2; D gene ambiguous. Trimming stripped 2 bases from V and 0 bases from J, with 10 bases between. CDR3 length: 15 residues. Germline assignment: CDR1 LGHNA and CDR2 YNFKEQ. The CDR3 is CASSQNGQPNYGYTF. Here the CDR3 DNA reads TGTGCCAGCAGCCAAAATGGGCAGCCTAACTATGGCTACACCTTC.

This chain links TRBV11-2 with TRBJ2-2, with unresolved D. Trimming took 7 bases from V and 5 from J, leaving 14 bases between them. This CDR3 has 14 residues. Per the germline V gene, CDR1 is SGHAT and CDR2 is FQNNGV. CDR3 in amino acids: CASTPQTSTGELFF. The CDR3 nucleotides are TGTGCCAGCACTCCACAGACGAGTACCGGGGAGCTGTTTTTT.

In its sample, this clonotype was seen a few times. The chain employs TRBV19 and TRBJ2-3; the D gene is possibly TRBD2 (5 bases). CDR1 LNHDA and CDR2 SQIVND come from the germline V gene (reference sequence). The CDR3 extends over 15 amino acids. With 6 bases removed from V and 5 bases from J, the gap between germline ends came to 18 bases. The CDR3 DNA reads as TGTGCCAGTAGGACTGGACTGCCTCGAGGAGATACGCAGTATTTT. Protein sequence: CASRTGLPRGDTQYF.

V usage is TRBV6-6 and J usage is TRBJ1-1; TRBD1 is a possible D gene (5 bases). Trimming cost V 4 bases and J 5 bases, with 17 bases left between them. Germline lookup yields CDR1 MNHNY and CDR2 SVGAGI (reference sequence). This CDR3 is 15 amino acids long. CDR3 sequence (DNA): TGTGCCAGCAGTTGGGGGGTCAGCCCGGGAACTGAAGCTTTCTTT. Protein product: CASSWGVSPGTEAFF.

This clonotype has just one count. This chain connects TRBV30 to TRBJ1-1, with TRBD1 matching 10 bases. The germline gives CDR1 GTSNPN, CDR2 SVGIG (reference sequence). The CDR3 totals 13 residues. The V segment lost 6 bases and the J segment 6 bases; nucleotides outside the gene matches: 7. CDR3 residues: CACSGQGFPEAFF. CDR3 bases: TGTGCCTGCTCGGGACAGGGGTTCCCTGAAGCTTTCTTT. Full variable domain (remainder filled in from reference TRBV30 and TRBJ1-1): SQTIHQWPATLVQPVGSPLSLECTVEGTSNPNLYWYRQAAGRGLQLLFYSVGIGQISSEVPQNLSASRPQDRQFILSSKKLLLSDSGFYLCACSGQGFPEAFFGQGTRLTVV.

The rearrangement uses TRBV19 and TRBJ1-2, with a possible D match to TRBD1 (5 bases). The CDR3 is 13 residues long. CDR1 and CDR2 (germline): LNHDA, SQIVND (reference sequence). Trimming cost V 2 bases and J 6 bases, with 10 bases left between them. CDR3 sequence reads: CASSINRLDGYTF. The CDR3 bases are TGTGCCAGTAGTATAAACAGGTTGGATGGCTACACCTTC.

The gene calls are TRBV7-2 and TRBJ2-3; 12 bases are shared with TRBD2. CDR3 length: 17 amino acids. The germline V gene has CDR1 SGHTA and CDR2 FQGNSA. V shed 2 bases, J shed 4 bases, and the junction held 7 bases outside the gene matches. In DNA, the CDR3 is TGTGCCAGCAGCTTAACGACTAGCGGGAGCGGGTCAGATACGCAGTATTTT. Protein product: CASSLTTSGSGSDTQYF.

This clonotype has just a few counts. CDR3 sequence (DNA): TGTGCCAGCAGCTACACCCTCGTAGCGGGGAGCTCCTACAATGAGCAGTTCTTC. Amino acid sequence: CASSYTLVAGSSYNEQFF. The chain carries TRBV5-6 and TRBJ2-1; 8 bases are a match to TRBD2. Germline V gene data show CDR1 as SGHDT and CDR2 as YYEEEE. The CDR3 extends over 18 amino acids. V gave up 3 bases and J gave up 0 bases; unmatched junction bases: 11.

DNA of the CDR3: TGTGCCAGCAGGACCTGGGGGGGTAATGAAAAACTGTTTTTT. Protein sequence: CASRTWGGNEKLFF. The chain is built from TRBV2 and TRBJ1-4; tentatively, D is TRBD1 (5 bases). The V gene lost 6 bases and the J gene lost 4 bases, with 12 bases spanning the gap. The CDR3 is 14 residues long. Germline lookup yields CDR1 SNHLY and CDR2 FYNNEI.

The chain uses TRBV24-1 and TRBJ1-2; TRBD1 might be the D (6 bases). Looked up from germline, CDR1 is KGHDR and CDR2 is SFDVKD. V was clipped by 3 bases and J by 6 bases, with 13 bases between them. CDR3 length equals 14 residues. Here the CDR3 reads CATSDPRGLNGYTF. The DNA of the CDR3 is TGTGCCACCAGTGATCCCCGGGGGCTCAATGGCTACACCTTC.

This clonotype has just a few counts. The chain carries TRBV9 and TRBJ1-1; D call uncertain. Between the trimmed V and J ends, which lost 0 bases and 3 bases, there was a span of 6 bases. Germline V gene data show CDR1 as SGDLS and CDR2 as YYNGEE. The CDR3 has 13 residues. The CDR3 DNA reads as TGTGCCAGCAGCGTAGTACCGTACACTGAAGCTTTCTTT. It codes for CASSVVPYTEAFF.

This clonotype was counted a few times. This chain connects TRBV4-1 to TRBJ1-2, with 7 bases identical to TRBD1. Germline V gene sequence: CDR1 MGHRA, CDR2 YSYEKL. The CDR3 is 16 residues long. J gave up 8 bases and V 4 bases, and 16 bases lay outside the gene matches. The chain's CDR3 is CASSPSQRQGRRGYTF. In DNA, the CDR3 is TGCGCCAGCAGCCCCTCCCAGCGACAGGGTCGAAGGGGCTACACCTTC.

This clonotype has only a few counts. The rearrangement joins TRBV7-9 to TRBJ2-5; 14 nucleotides align to TRBD2. There are 17 residues in the CDR3. The V gene end was trimmed by 5 bases and the J gene end by 5 bases; junction bases not matched to a gene: 10. Germline V gives CDR1 SEHNR, CDR2 FQNEAQ (reference sequence). The CDR3 here is CASSPATSGRALETQYF. CDR3 sequence (DNA): TGTGCCAGCAGCCCAGCGACTAGCGGGAGGGCTTTGGAGACCCAGTACTTC.

CDR3 in amino acids: CATSSRLAGTGELFF. As DNA, the CDR3 is TGTGCCACCAGCAGTCGGCTAGCGGGCACCGGGGAGCTGTTTTTT. The gene calls are TRBV15 and TRBJ2-2; TRBD2 agrees at 8 bases. CDR3 length: 15 amino acids. J was trimmed by 4 bases and V by 3 bases; bases with no gene match: 4. From germline, CDR1 is LNHNV and CDR2 YYDKDF (reference sequence). Combining the CDR3 with reference TRBV15 and TRBJ2-2 gives the whole variable domain DAMVIQNPRYQVTQFGKPVTLSCSQTLNHNVMYWYQQKSSQAPKLLFHYYDKDFNNEADTPDNFQSRRPNTSFCFLDIRSPGLGDTAMYLCATSSRLAGTGELFFGEGSRLTVL.

This chain links TRBV5-1 with TRBJ2-3, with D tentatively TRBD1 (8 bases). Germline CDR1 SGHRS, CDR2 YFSETQ. This CDR3 spans 17 amino acids. Trimming left V 0 bases short and J 4 bases short, with 18 bases between. CDR3 DNA sequence: TGCGCCAGCAGCTTGGCCCCACAGGGGGGGACCGCAGATACGCAGTATTTT. Protein sequence: CASSLAPQGGTADTQYF.

Worth noting for this clonotype: The DNA is omitted, as the CDR3 cannot be located on it reliably, and the CDR3 follows TCRdb's listing. This chain connects TRBV7-9 to TRBJ2-1; the table's TRBD1 call for D was not verified on the DNA. CDR1 is SEHNR, CDR2 FQNEAQ, per germline (reference sequence). The CDR3 spans 12 residues, counting both ends. The CDR3 is CASSSPVCQQFF.

The genes are TRBV24-1 and TRBJ1-3, with D unclear. The CDR3 loop spans 14 amino acids. V was clipped by 8 bases and J by 1 base, with 11 bases between them. Germline V gene sequence: CDR1 KGHDR, CDR2 SFDVKD. The CDR3 nucleotides read TGTGCCACCATGGGAGGTCCTTCTGGAAACACCATATATTTT. This gives the protein CATMGGPSGNTIYF.

In this sample, this clonotype turned up many times. The chain couples TRBV3-1 to TRBJ2-1; unclear D gene. This CDR3 has 16 amino acids. Per the germline V gene, CDR1 is LGHDT and CDR2 is YNNKEL (reference sequence). Trimming left V 5 bases short and J 4 bases short, with 18 bases between. The CDR3 DNA reads TGTGCCAGCAGCGCAACTGGCCTCGGGCCTTACAATGAGCAGTTCTTC. It is translated as CASSATGLGPYNEQFF.

This clonotype was seen more than once but under ten times. The chain links TRBV6-5 to TRBJ2-2, with a weak D call TRBD2 (6 bases). V was clipped by 0 bases and J by 1 base, with 12 bases between them. The germline CDR1 and CDR2 sequences are MNHEY and SVGAGI. This CDR3 is 17 amino acids long. This CDR3 reads CASSYSRGGGNTGELFF. CDR3 DNA sequence: TGTGCCAGCAGTTACTCGAGGGGAGGCGGGAACACCGGGGAGCTGTTTTTT.

This clonotype was observed a handful of times. Written as DNA, the CDR3 is TGTGCCAGTACTCCGGGACTAGCTAGAGAGACCCAGTACTTC. This codes for CASTPGLARETQYF. The rearrangement uses TRBV5-8 and TRBJ2-5, with 9 bases fitting TRBD2. CDR1 and CDR2 from the germline V gene are SGHTS and YDEGEE. Trimming at V came to 8 bases and at J to 4 bases, leaving 9 bases not matched to a gene. This CDR3 has 14 amino acids.